The clone carrying this T cell receptor (beta chain) was found many times. The CDR3 is 13 residues long. V lost 3 bases and J 3 bases, leaving 9 bases between the germline ends. Germline V CDR1 and CDR2: SQVTM, ANQGSEA. TCRdb processed the RT-PCR reads anew with MiXCR; each CDR3 protein has one entry. The repertoire holds about 700,000 distinct CDR3 sequences, with approximately 15% as singletons. This sequence joins TRBV29-1 and TRBJ2-1; D is unclear. The sequencing input was memory CD4+ T cells from blood. This clonotype was sampled from a female donor in good health, serving as a healthy control. CDR3 DNA: TGCAGCGTTGATACCCCCGGCTACAATGAGCAGTTCTTC. Protein product: CSVDTPGYNEQFF.